Below, 32 T cell receptor beta chains from the same sample are listed, as sequenced in a study of T cells in women clearing cervical HPV infection. Repertoires were generated with immunoSEQ multiplex PCR, while TCRdb's copy carries only in-frame clones and drops some. The sample's table shows over 25,000 clones. Sequencing input: blood buffy coat. The receptors originated from a woman between 18 and 69 years old with a cervical HPV16 infection that either progressed to CIN3+ or cleared (not recorded which).

CDR3 DNA (partial): TGCGCCAGCAGCTTGGAAGGCGGCTACGAGATCATTACCGGGGAG. Translation gives CASSLEGGYEIITGE. The complete CDR3 protein is CASSLEGGYEIITGELFF. The V and J genes are TRBV5-1 and TRBJ2-2; D is undetermined. The read gets to within 3 residues of the CDR3 end, and the germline J gene fills in the rest. Between the trimmed V and J ends, which lost 0 bases and 5 bases, there was a span of 20 bases. The CDR3 sequence is 18 residues long. In germline, CDR1 is SGHRS, CDR2 YFSETQ.

Concerning this clone: The read ends 3 residues before the CDR3 terminus; that terminus is restored from the germline J gene. The chain is built from TRBV29-1 and TRBJ1-1; the D gene is possibly TRBD1 (5 bases). Trimming took off 7 bases at V and 3 bases at J, with 15 bases between the two ends. From germline, CDR1 is SQVTM and CDR2 ANQGSEA. The CDR3 consists of 13 residues. CDR3 DNA (partial): TGCAGCGCCACGACCTGGGGGGACACTGAA. This encodes CSATTWGDTE. The CDR3, in full, reads CSATTWGDTEAFF.

Comment on this clone: The read ends 3 residues shy of where the CDR3 ends; the end is completed using the germline J gene. The V and J genes are TRBV7-9 and TRBJ2-3; no reliable D call. Between the trimmed V and J ends, which lost 1 base and 2 bases, there was a span of 10 bases. CDR1 and CDR2 (germline): SEHNR, FQNEAQ (reference sequence). The CDR3 totals 15 residues. This CDR3 reads CASSLDFTFTDTQYF. CDR3 DNA (partial): TGTGCCAGCAGCTTAGACTTTACCTTCACAGATACG.

On this clone: The read terminates 3 residues before the CDR3 end, so the remaining end is supplied by the germline J gene. The V call is TRBV18, the J call TRBJ2-2; TRBD1 matches at 7 bases. Germline V gene lookup returns CDR1 KGHSH and CDR2 LQKENI. This CDR3 spans 15 amino acids. The CDR3 bases that were read are TGTGCCAGCTCACCCAGACAGGGAGTTAATGAAAAG. Translation gives CASSPRQGVNEK. Given in full, the CDR3 is CASSPRQGVNEKLFF. Looking up the rest from reference TRBV18 and TRBJ2-2 gives the full variable domain: NAGVMQNPRHLVRRRGQEARLRCSPMKGHSHVYWYRQLPEEGLKFMVYLQKENIIDESGMPKERFSAEFPKEGPSILRIQQVVRGDSAAYFCASSPRQGVNEKLFFGEGSRLTVL.

A note on this clone: The CDR3 is cut off 3 residues early in the read; its end comes from the germline J gene. The J gene is TRBJ2-1, the V gene TRBV28, with D tentatively TRBD2 (5 bases). V was cut by 5 bases and J by 9 bases, with 11 bases left in between. This CDR3 region has 12 residues. Per germline, CDR1 MDHEN and CDR2 SYDVKM. The CDR3: CASSQVALEQFF. CDR3 DNA, as far as it was read: TGTGCCAGCAGTCAGGTAGCGCTTGAG.

Concerning this clone itself: The CDR3 end is not reached by the read, which stops 3 residues before it; the germline J gene fills it in. J is TRBJ1-2 and V is TRBV12-3 or TRBV12-4; TRBD1 might be the D (5 bases). This CDR3 is built from 15 residues. V lost 2 bases and J 1 base, leaving 11 bases between the germline ends. This CDR3 reads CASSLSPGVNYGYTF. CDR3 DNA (partial): TGTGCCAGCAGTTTAAGTCCGGGGGTTAACTATGGC.

Worth noting for this clone: The read terminates 3 residues before the CDR3 end, so the remaining end is supplied by the germline J gene. The chain recombines TRBV7-2 with TRBJ1-2, with D unclear. Between the trimmed V and J ends, which lost 2 bases and 7 bases, there was a span of 8 bases. The CDR3 contains 12 residues. Germline CDR1 and CDR2: SGHTA and FQGNSA. CDR3 sequence reads: CASSLRLPGYTF. The sequenced CDR3 bases are TGTGCCAGCAGCTTACGACTCCCTGGC.

Turning to this clone: The read ends 3 residues shy of where the CDR3 ends; the end is completed using the germline J gene. The rearrangement uses TRBV20-1 and TRBJ2-7; D remains ambiguous. This CDR3 contains 12 residues. Germline V gene data show CDR1 as DFQATT and CDR2 as SNEGSKA (reference sequence). V was trimmed by 3 bases and J by 4 bases, leaving 10 bases between them. CDR3 loop: CSARAQKYEQYF. Partial CDR3 DNA: TGCAGTGCTAGGGCTCAGAAATACGAG.

Notes on this clone: The CDR3 goes on 3 residues after the read ends, and that part is filled in from the germline J gene. This chain links TRBV20-1 with TRBJ2-1, with 7 bases fitting TRBD2. The V gene's germline CDR1 is DFQATT and CDR2 SNEGSKA (reference sequence). V was pared by 2 bases and J by 4 bases, with 8 bases of the junction left unmatched. The CDR3 totals 15 residues. The chain's CDR3 is CSARRGDYNYNEQFF. CDR3 DNA, as far as it was read: TGCAGTGCTAGACGGGGGGACTACAATTACAATGAG.

Comment on this clone: The CDR3 extends 3 residues past the end of the read, so its final part is completed from the germline J gene. The V gene is TRBV27, the J gene TRBJ2-4; D perhaps matches TRBD2 (6 bases). The CDR3 loop spans 15 amino acids. Germline V lookup: CDR1 MNHEY, CDR2 SMNVEV (reference sequence). V shed 5 bases and J shed 3 bases, with 14 bases lying between them. CDR3 bases read: TGTGCCAGCAGTCCAAGCCGGGACTTCAAAAACATT. This translates into CASSPSRDFKNI. The entire CDR3 is CASSPSRDFKNIQYF.

Comment on this clone: Read coverage stops 3 residues before the CDR3 terminus; the germline J gene supplies the remainder. The chain is built from TRBV5-4 and TRBJ2-3; perhaps TRBD2 as D (6 bases). The length of the CDR3 is 16 residues. Trimming shortened V by 0 bases and J by 2 bases, and 13 bases separated the two germline ends. CDR1 is SGHNT, CDR2 YYREEE, per germline (reference sequence). The chain's CDR3 is CASSLGGVGNTDTQYF. The covered CDR3 bases are TGTGCCAGCAGCTTGGGCGGGGTTGGGAACACAGATACG. Based on the CDR3 plus reference TRBV5-4 and TRBJ2-3, the full variable domain is ETGVTQSPTHLIKTRGQQVTLRCSSQSGHNTVSWYQQALGQGPQFIFQYYREEENGRGNFPPRFSGLQFPNYSSELNVNALELDDSALYLCASSLGGVGNTDTQYFGPGTRLTVL.

Concerning this clone itself: The CDR3 is cut off 3 residues early in the read; its end comes from the germline J gene. The chain is built from TRBV5-5 and TRBJ2-5, with TRBD1 matching 8 bases. V lost 2 bases to trimming and J lost 4 bases; unmatched junction nucleotides: 7. CDR3 length: 15 amino acids. Germline CDR1 and CDR2: SGHKS and YYEKEE (reference sequence). CDR3 sequence reads: CASSLPPTGVETQYF. CDR3 bases read: TGTGCCAGCAGCTTACCTCCGACAGGGGTAGAGACC. Full variable domain (remainder filled in from reference TRBV5-5 and TRBJ2-5): DAGVTQSPTHLIKTRGQQVTLRCSPISGHKSVSWYQQVLGQGPQFIFQYYEKEERGRGNFPDRFSARQFPNYSSELNVNALLLGDSALYLCASSLPPTGVETQYFGPGTRLLVL.

To note about this clone: With the read ending 3 residues before the CDR3 end, the germline J gene is used to fill in that end. The chain has TRBV6-4 and TRBJ2-1; 8 nucleotides line up with TRBD2. CDR3 size: 21 residues. Germline V CDR1 and CDR2: MRHNA, SNTAGT. V was pared by 0 bases and J by 9 bases, with 25 bases of the junction left unmatched. CDR3 DNA (partial): TGTGCCAGCAGTGACTCCGTTTCGCCTCTTGCTGGGACTAGTGGTTTAGGTGAG. Residues: CASSDSVSPLAGTSGLGE. The complete CDR3 sequence is CASSDSVSPLAGTSGLGEQFF.

As to this clone: The read halts 3 residues ahead of the CDR3 end, with the missing end drawn from the germline J gene. V usage is TRBV20-1 and J usage is TRBJ1-1, with 8 bases lining up with TRBD1. The CDR3 loop spans 16 amino acids. The V gene end was trimmed by 0 bases and the J gene end by 2 bases; junction bases not matched to a gene: 8. The germline gives CDR1 DFQATT, CDR2 SNEGSKA (reference sequence). CDR3 sequence: CSAREIGAGGNTEAFF. The part of the CDR3 DNA that was read is TGCAGTGCTAGAGAGATCGGGGCAGGGGGCAACACTGAA.

Remarks on this clone: Coverage ceases 3 residues before the CDR3 finishes, and the germline J gene fills in the end. The rearrangement links TRBV28 to TRBJ1-2; TRBD1 matches at 7 bases. The CDR3 is 15 residues long. Germline values: CDR1 MDHEN, CDR2 SYDVKM. V lost 6 bases to trimming and J lost 1 base; unmatched junction nucleotides: 8. The CDR3 sequence is CASSKPGQRNYGYTF. Incomplete CDR3 DNA: TGTGCCAGCAGCAAACCGGGACAGCGTAACTATGGC.

Comment on this clone: The read ends 3 residues shy of where the CDR3 ends; the end is completed using the germline J gene. The chain joins TRBV2 to TRBJ1-6; weak D call: TRBD1 (6 bases). V shed 10 bases and J shed 7 bases, with 23 bases lying between them. This CDR3 is 16 amino acids long. The germline V gene encodes CDR1 SNHLY and CDR2 FYNNEI. The CDR3 sequence is CATPRGNRDFNSPLHF. Partial CDR3 DNA: TGTGCCACCCCTAGAGGGAACAGGGATTTCAATTCACCC.

Of note for this clone: The DNA ends 3 residues before the CDR3 does, and the rest of the CDR3 is filled in from the germline J gene. The chain links TRBV19 to TRBJ1-1, with D uncertain. The CDR3 spans 14 residues. Germline CDR1 is LNHDA and CDR2 is SQIVND (reference sequence). The sequenced part of the CDR3 DNA is TGTGCCAGTAGTAACCTAGCGGGAGAGAAGGGA. Protein sequence: CASSNLAGEKG. The whole CDR3 reads CASSNLAGEKGAFF.

Comments on this clone: A junction boundary mismatches the germline segment, possibly from a read error. The read falls 3 residues short of the CDR3 end, and the missing part is taken from the germline J gene. The V gene is TRBV2, the J gene TRBJ1-6; 9 bases are a match to TRBD1. The CDR3 is made up of 16 amino acids. Germline CDR1 and CDR2: SNHLY and FYNNEI. The CDR3 bases that were read are TGTGCCAGCAATAGTCCCGGGACAGGGAGTAATACACCC. Residues: CASNSPGTGSNTP. The complete CDR3 protein is CASNSPGTGSNTPLHF. The whole variable domain, remainder taken from reference TRBV2 and TRBJ1-6, is EPEVTQTPSHQVTQMGQEVILRCVPISNHLYFYWYRQILGQKVEFLVSFYNNEISEKSEIFDDQFSVERPDGSNFTLKIRSTKLEDSAMYFCASNSPGTGSNTPLHFGNGTRLTVT.

Regarding this clone: The CDR3 end lies 3 residues beyond the end of the read and is filled in from the germline J gene. The chain joins TRBV20-1 to TRBJ1-6; the D gene is possibly TRBD1 (6 bases). Trimming took off 4 bases at V and 10 bases at J, with 14 bases between the two ends. CDR1 and CDR2 (germline): DFQATT, SNEGSKA (reference sequence). The CDR3 is 13 amino acids. The CDR3 reads CSAIRGIGSPLHF. The part of the CDR3 DNA that was read is TGCAGTGCTATCAGGGGAATAGGATCACCC.

About this clone: The read finishes 3 residues shy of the CDR3 end, and the germline J gene is used to complete it. V and J are TRBV5-1 and TRBJ2-2; D is ambiguous. The CDR3 totals 15 residues. V was trimmed by 0 bases and J by 2 bases, leaving 8 bases between them. Germline CDR1 and CDR2: SGHRS and YFSETQ. Incomplete CDR3 DNA: TGCGCCAGCAGCTTGGACACAGCTAACACCGGGGAG. Its translation: CASSLDTANTGE. The whole CDR3 sequence is CASSLDTANTGELFF.

As regards this clone: The DNA ends 3 residues before the CDR3 does, and the rest of the CDR3 is filled in from the germline J gene. The chain recombines TRBV7-3 with TRBJ2-3; D call uncertain. CDR1 and CDR2 (germline): SGHTA, FQGTGA. This CDR3 spans 14 amino acids. The V and J ends lost 1 base and 0 bases respectively, with 5 bases between them. The part of the CDR3 DNA that was read is TGTGCCAGCAGCTTAAGGGCTAGCACAGATACG. The encoded protein is CASSLRASTDT. In full, the CDR3 reads CASSLRASTDTQYF.

Details on this clone: The read is 3 residues too short to cover the CDR3 end, so that end is filled in from the germline J gene. The rearrangement uses TRBV29-1 and TRBJ2-4; maybe TRBD2 (6 bases). The V end lost 6 bases, the J end lost 0 bases, and 15 bases lay between the germline ends. The CDR3 loop spans 15 amino acids. Germline CDR1 reads SQVTM; CDR2 reads ANQGSEA. This chain's CDR3 is CSVRGTSLAKNIQYF. The sequenced part of the CDR3 DNA is TGCAGCGTCCGCGGGACTTCCTTAGCCAAAAACATT.

Remarks on this clone: Read data end 3 residues before the CDR3 end; the end is taken from the germline J gene. This chain links TRBV23-1 with TRBJ1-2; 9 nucleotides agree with TRBD1. TRBV23-1 is treated as an ORF (open reading frame) with a function not yet certain. The CDR3 loop spans 16 amino acids. V lost 8 bases to trimming and J lost 2 bases; unmatched junction nucleotides: 12. CDR3 DNA (partial): TGCGCCAGCCGTTCGACCGGGACAGGGAGAAACTATGGC. Translating it yields CASRSTGTGRNYG. The complete CDR3 protein is CASRSTGTGRNYGYTF.

Concerning this clone itself: Read sequence stops 3 residues before the CDR3 end, and the germline J gene provides the missing end. The chain uses TRBV18 and TRBJ2-3, with D possibly being TRBD1 (5 bases). Germline V CDR1 and CDR2: KGHSH, LQKENI. The CDR3 extends over 13 amino acids. The V end was cut by 2 bases, the J end by 2 bases, with 5 bases between. This CDR3 reads CASSPGATDTQYF. The covered CDR3 bases are TGTGCCAGCTCACCAGGGGCCACAGATACG.

About this clone itself: The read comes to an end 3 residues before the CDR3 does, leaving the germline J gene to fill in the end. The gene calls are TRBV19 and TRBJ2-1, with D tentatively TRBD2 (5 bases). Germline loops: CDR1 LNHDA, CDR2 SQIVND (reference sequence). The CDR3 sequence is 15 residues long. Trimming pared 3 bases from V and 7 bases from J, leaving 16 bases between. CDR3: CASSMTGNSQNEQFF. The part of the CDR3 DNA that was read is TGTGCCAGTAGTATGACGGGGAATAGCCAGAATGAG.

A word on this clone: The read ends 3 residues shy of where the CDR3 ends; the end is completed using the germline J gene. The V call is TRBV18, the J call TRBJ2-3, with TRBD1 as a possible D gene (6 bases). Germline V gene sequence: CDR1 KGHSH, CDR2 LQKENI. This CDR3 region has 14 residues. CDR3 DNA, as far as it was read: TGTGCCAGCTCACCCGGGGACACTCAAGAGACG. Its translation: CASSPGDTQET. The complete CDR3 protein is CASSPGDTQETQYF. The variable domain in full, completed from reference TRBV18 and TRBJ2-3, reads NAGVMQNPRHLVRRRGQEARLRCSPMKGHSHVYWYRQLPEEGLKFMVYLQKENIIDESGMPKERFSAEFPKEGPSILRIQQVVRGDSAAYFCASSPGDTQETQYFGPGTRLTVL.

As regards this clone: The read ends 3 residues shy of where the CDR3 ends; the end is completed using the germline J gene. This rearrangement joins TRBV29-1 to TRBJ2-5, with D perhaps TRBD2 (5 bases). V was trimmed by 4 bases and J by 1 base, leaving 16 bases between them. This CDR3 region has 15 residues. Germline CDR1 reads SQVTM; CDR2 reads ANQGSEA. CDR3 DNA, as far as it was read: TGCAGCGTTGTGTTAGCGACCAAGAGCCAAGAGACC. The encoded protein is CSVVLATKSQET. The full CDR3 is CSVVLATKSQETQYF.

Remarks on this clone: Sequencing ends 3 residues short of the CDR3 end; the germline J gene provides the rest. The chain combines TRBV10-1 with TRBJ2-1, with 8 bases matching TRBD1. Germline CDR1 WNHNN, CDR2 SYGVQD (reference sequence). The V segment lost 6 bases and the J segment 9 bases; nucleotides outside the gene matches: 7. CDR3 length: 13 residues. CDR3 DNA (partial): TGCGCCAGCAGACGAGACAGGGGAAGTGAG. Encoded protein: CASRRDRGSE. From start to end, the CDR3 is CASRRDRGSEQFF.

Concerning this clone itself: The CDR3 end lies 3 residues beyond the end of the read and is filled in from the germline J gene. The rearrangement uses TRBV7-8 and TRBJ2-3; the D is unclear. Germline V gene sequence: CDR1 SGHVS, CDR2 FQNEAQ. This CDR3 has 13 residues. The covered CDR3 bases are TGTGCCAGCAGCTTAGACATAATCGAGACG. This translates into CASSLDIIET. The whole CDR3 sequence is CASSLDIIETQYF.

The CDR3 bases that were read are TGCGCCAGCAGCCTGGTAACTAATGAAAAG. It codes for CASSLVTNEK. In full, the CDR3 reads CASSLVTNEKLFF. The gene calls are TRBV5-1 and TRBJ2-2; D is unresolved. The read terminates 3 residues before the CDR3 end, so the remaining end is supplied by the germline J gene. The CDR3 has 13 amino acids. Germline values: CDR1 SGHRS, CDR2 YFSETQ. Complete variable domain (other parts from reference TRBV5-1 and TRBJ2-2): KAGVTQTPRYLIKTRGQQVTLSCSPISGHRSVSWYQQTPGQGLQFLFEYFSETQRNKGNFPGRFSGRQFSNSRSEMNVSTLELGDSALYLCASSLVTNEKLFFGEGSRLTVL.

As to this clone: The CDR3 end is not reached by the read, which stops 3 residues before it; the germline J gene fills it in. J is TRBJ1-2 and V is TRBV29-1; the D gene is possibly TRBD1 (6 bases). The V gene's germline CDR1 is SQVTM and CDR2 ANQGSEA. CDR3 length: 11 amino acids. Trimming pared 6 bases from V and 5 bases from J, leaving 10 bases between. The CDR3 loop reads CSVRGDYGYTF. Partial CDR3 DNA: TGCAGCGTCAGGGGTGATTATGGC.

Regarding this clone: The read is 3 residues too short to cover the CDR3 end, so that end is filled in from the germline J gene. V usage is TRBV30 and J usage is TRBJ1-1; TRBD1 agrees at 7 bases. The V segment lost 3 bases and the J segment 5 bases; nucleotides outside the gene matches: 9. The CDR3 runs to 14 residues. Germline V gene sequence: CDR1 GTSNPN, CDR2 SVGIG (reference sequence). The CDR3 region is CAWRLTGRATEAFF. The DNA read from the CDR3 is TGTGCCTGGAGGTTGACAGGGAGGGCAACTGAA.